Listed here are 8 T cell receptor beta chains from one sample, sequenced in a study of PD-1 blockade in classical Hodgkin lymphoma. Sequencing used immunoSEQ multiplex PCR; TCRdb keeps in-frame clones, though not all of them. The sample lists under 80,000 clones, 93% occurring once. Time point here: newly diagnosed, previously untreated cHL patient sample. Sequencing used peripheral blood mononuclear cells (PBMCs). The receptors shown here come from a human donor with classical Hodgkin lymphoma.

J is TRBJ1-3 and V is TRBV19; a possible D gene is TRBD1 (5 bases). The V end lost 5 bases, the J end lost 4 bases, and 12 bases lay between the germline ends. CDR1 is LNHDA, CDR2 SQIVND, per germline (reference sequence). This CDR3 comprises 14 residues. The CDR3 nucleotides read TGTGCCAGTAGTGCGGACATACCCGGAAACACCATATATTTT. The encoded protein is CASSADIPGNTIYF. The variable domain in full, with the rest retrieved from reference TRBV19 and TRBJ1-3, is DGGITQSPKYLFRKEGQNVTLSCEQNLNHDAMYWYRQDPGQGLRLIYYSQIVNDFQKGDIAEGYSVSREKKESFPLTVTSAQKNPTAFYLCASSADIPGNTIYFGEGSWLTVV.

This clone was detected only once. This chain uses TRBV6-5 with TRBJ1-2; no reliable D call. This CDR3 is 11 amino acids long. CDR1 is MNHEY and CDR2 is SVGAGI in the germline V gene. DNA for the CDR3: TGTGCGTCCGGGAAGGGCTATGGCTACACCTTC. Translation gives CASGKGYGYTF.

The sample holds one count of this clone. The chain is built from TRBV11-2 and TRBJ1-2, with a tentative D call TRBD1 (6 bases). The CDR3 extends over 15 amino acids. V was clipped by 0 bases and J by 8 bases, with 16 bases between them. Germline CDR1 is SGHAT and CDR2 is FQNNGV. CDR3 nucleotides: TGTGCCAGCAGCTTAGAAGGGAAGGACAGATACGGCTACACCTTC. It translates to CASSLEGKDRYGYTF.

The V and J genes are TRBV7-9 and TRBJ2-1; TRBD2 agrees at 13 bases. In germline, CDR1 is SEHNR, CDR2 FQNEAQ (reference sequence). CDR3 length: 15 amino acids. With 5 bases clipped from V and 8 bases from J, the junction kept 6 bases outside the gene matches. The CDR3 here is CASSPRLAGGHEQFF. In DNA form, the CDR3 reads TGTGCCAGCAGCCCGCGACTAGCGGGAGGTCATGAGCAGTTCTTC.

This clone was found a few times. V gene TRBV7-9 combines with J gene TRBJ1-6; the D is unclear. The CDR3 totals 13 residues. Trimming removed 6 bases from V and 10 bases from J, with 13 bases in between. From germline, CDR1 is SEHNR and CDR2 FQNEAQ (reference sequence). CDR3 bases: TGTGCCAGCAGTGGGCGTCGGGGATCACCCCTCCACTTT. Protein sequence: CASSGRRGSPLHF.

V and J are TRBV30 and TRBJ1-5; D uncertain. Trimming pared 0 bases from V and 3 bases from J, leaving 9 bases between. Germline values: CDR1 GTSNPN, CDR2 SVGIG (reference sequence). CDR3 size: 14 residues. The CDR3 bases are TGTGCCTGGAGTGTATCGACGTCCAATCAGCCCCAGCATTTT. Its translation: CAWSVSTSNQPQHF.

The chain uses TRBV6-6 and TRBJ2-1; 10 positions agree with TRBD1. The V and J ends lost 2 bases and 6 bases, in that order; junction bases with no gene match: 7. This CDR3 has 16 residues. Per germline, CDR1 MNHNY and CDR2 SVGAGI (reference sequence). The CDR3 DNA follows: TGTGCCAGCAGTTACACCGACAGGGGGCGCCCCAATGAGCAGTTCTTC. Encoded protein: CASSYTDRGRPNEQFF.

The chain links TRBV11-2 to TRBJ2-1; D gene unclear. Trimming took off 1 base at V and 0 bases at J, with 10 bases between the two ends. CDR1 and CDR2 (germline): SGHAT, FQNNGV. The CDR3 sequence is 16 residues long. The CDR3: CASSLGRQSSYNEQFF. DNA of the CDR3: TGTGCCAGCAGCTTAGGCAGGCAGAGCTCCTACAATGAGCAGTTCTTC.